This T cell receptor beta chain was documented in a study of patients and donors after allogeneic stem cell transplantation. Germline values: CDR1 SQVTM, CDR2 ANQGSEA. CDR3 length equals 16 residues. The ends lost 4 bases at V and 2 bases at J; junction bases unmatched: 10. A single record per CDR3 protein comes from TCRdb applying MiXCR to the RT-PCR reads. This table holds approximately 29,000 distinct CDR3 sequences, 37% found once. This clonotype originated in a human donor who was either an allogeneic HSCT recipient or a stem cell or donor lymphocyte infusion donor (not recorded which). It is not recorded whose cells these are; they may come from a transplant donor. V is TRBV29-1 and J is TRBJ2-1, with 8 bases that match TRBD2. Material for sequencing was blood, either unsorted or a sorted T cell fraction (not recorded which). The CDR3 DNA is TGCAGCGTTGTTGGAGGGGCGGGAGGCGCCTACAATGAGCAGTTCTTC. The encoded protein is CSVVGGAGGAYNEQFF.